This T cell receptor beta chain was observed in a study of control samples from healthy donors and cancer patients. Clones were sequenced by immunoSEQ multiplex PCR, and TCRdb holds only the in-frame ones, with some missing. The profile shows under 150,000 clones, under 95% of them singletons. The V gene's germline CDR1 is SQVTM and CDR2 ANQGSEA. This CDR3 contains 12 residues. Trimming stripped 4 bases from V and 7 bases from J, with 11 bases between. The V gene is TRBV29-1, the J gene TRBJ2-1; possible D gene TRBD2, 7 bases. The source material was PBMCs. This receptor was identified in a man aged 45-65 years with head and neck cancer. CDR3 in amino acids: CSVGEGGNEQFF. CDR3 nucleotides: TGCAGCGTTGGGGAGGGGGGGAATGAGCAGTTCTTC.